What follows are 31 T cell receptor beta chains derived from one specimen sequenced in a study of control samples from healthy donors and cancer patients. Produced via immunoSEQ multiplex PCR; TCRdb's table is partial and in-frame only. This table has about 44,000 clones, approximately 89% appearing once. Sequenced sample: PBMCs. The receptor set was obtained from a woman aged 60 to 75 with lung cancer.

This sequence joins TRBV28 and TRBJ1-1; D perhaps matches TRBD1 (5 bases). Trimming cost V 4 bases and J 7 bases, with 19 bases left between them. The CDR3 extends over 15 amino acids. The germline V gene has CDR1 MDHEN and CDR2 SYDVKM. The DNA for the CDR3 is TGTGCCAGCAGTTCACCGGCCGGAGGGGCTTATGAAGCTTTCTTT. This gives the protein CASSSPAGGAYEAFF.

The chain links TRBV5-4 to TRBJ2-2; tentatively, D is TRBD2 (5 bases). Trimming took off 0 bases at V and 6 bases at J, with 9 bases between the two ends. CDR3 size: 14 residues. Germline V gene data show CDR1 as SGHNT and CDR2 as YYREEE (reference sequence). This chain's CDR3 is CASSLDLGAGELFF. DNA for the CDR3: TGTGCCAGCAGCTTGGACTTGGGAGCCGGGGAGCTGTTTTTT.

The rearrangement joins TRBV7-9 to TRBJ2-1, with D tentatively TRBD2 (6 bases). Germline V lookup: CDR1 SEHNR, CDR2 FQNEAQ (reference sequence). V was cut by 2 bases and J by 7 bases, with 27 bases left in between. The CDR3 runs to 19 residues. The CDR3 here is CASSLRGTTKSPTSNEQFF. Written as DNA, the CDR3 is TGTGCCAGCAGCTTACGGGGGACCACTAAATCCCCCACATCGAATGAGCAGTTCTTC.

The chain employs TRBV5-1 and TRBJ2-5; tentative D call: TRBD1 (5 bases). The CDR3 runs 15 residues. Trimming shortened V by 0 bases and J by 0 bases, and 9 bases separated the two germline ends. Per the germline V gene, CDR1 is SGHRS and CDR2 is YFSETQ. The CDR3 sequence is CASSLGQGDQETQYF. The CDR3 bases are TGCGCCAGCAGCTTGGGGCAGGGCGACCAAGAGACCCAGTACTTC. Using reference TRBV5-1 and TRBJ2-5 for the parts outside the CDR3, the full variable domain is KAGVTQTPRYLIKTRGQQVTLSCSPISGHRSVSWYQQTPGQGLQFLFEYFSETQRNKGNFPGRFSGRQFSNSRSEMNVSTLELGDSALYLCASSLGQGDQETQYFGPGTRLLVL.

This chain uses TRBV9 with TRBJ1-6; D uncertain. From germline, CDR1 is SGDLS and CDR2 YYNGEE. The CDR3 extends over 15 amino acids. The V end lost 0 bases, the J end lost 5 bases, and 9 bases lay between the germline ends. CDR3 nucleotides: TGTGCCAGCAGCGTAGAGGCGGCCGATAATTCACCCCTCCACTTT. The encoded protein is CASSVEAADNSPLHF.

The chain is built from TRBV5-4 and TRBJ2-1, with 11 nucleotides matching TRBD2. Germline V gene sequence: CDR1 SGHNT, CDR2 YYREEE (reference sequence). The CDR3 spans 17 residues. J lost 0 bases, V lost 10 bases, and 12 bases had no gene match. The CDR3 spells CACTSSGRPSSYNEQFF. In DNA, the CDR3 is TGTGCCTGTACATCTAGCGGGAGGCCGAGCTCCTACAATGAGCAGTTCTTC.

Turning to this clone: The germline gene is not matched at one end of the junction; a read error may be the cause. The V gene is TRBV14, the J gene TRBJ2-7; 7 positions match TRBD2. This CDR3 comprises 13 residues. Germline-derived CDR1 and CDR2 are SGHDN and FVKESK. The DNA for the CDR3 is TGTGCCAGCAGCCAAGATAATGTGGCGGGAGCGGTTTTC. It encodes CASSQDNVAGAVF.

The chain has TRBV18 and TRBJ1-1, with D maybe TRBD1 (5 bases). V was cut by 3 bases and J by 5 bases, with 13 bases left in between. The germline V gene encodes CDR1 KGHSH and CDR2 LQKENI. CDR3 length: 14 residues. The CDR3 coding sequence is TGTGCCAGCTCACCGCCGGACATTTGGACTGAAGCTTTCTTT. Translating gives CASSPPDIWTEAFF.

This clone was counted only a few times. This chain joins TRBV30 and TRBJ1-1; possibly TRBD1 for D (5 bases). The CDR3 covers 16 residues. Trimming left V 2 bases short and J 5 bases short, with 21 bases between. CDR1 and CDR2 (germline): GTSNPN, SVGIG (reference sequence). In nucleotides, the CDR3 is TGTGCCTGGAGTAGGGGATTCTCCACTCCGGGAACTGAAGCTTTCTTT. This encodes CAWSRGFSTPGTEAFF.

The J gene is TRBJ1-1, the V gene TRBV28; D perhaps matches TRBD1 (6 bases). The V end lost 6 bases, the J end lost 4 bases, and 18 bases lay between the germline ends. This CDR3 is built from 15 residues. The germline gives CDR1 MDHEN, CDR2 SYDVKM. The CDR3 loop is CASRGVRGLGTEAFF. The CDR3 DNA sequence: TGTGCCAGCAGGGGAGTACGGGGGCTGGGCACTGAAGCTTTCTTT.

The V gene is TRBV19, the J gene TRBJ2-4, with D possibly being TRBD1 (5 bases). The germline V gene encodes CDR1 LNHDA and CDR2 SQIVND (reference sequence). Trimming took 0 bases from V and 5 from J, leaving 11 bases between them. The CDR3 has 15 amino acids. The DNA for the CDR3 is TGTGCCAGTAGTATAGATCCGAGACAGCAAAACATTCAGTACTTC. Its protein product is CASSIDPRQQNIQYF.

This rearrangement joins TRBV11-2 to TRBJ1-2; D not resolved. The ends were cut back, 1 base at V and 0 bases at J, with 9 bases in the middle. Looked up from germline, CDR1 is SGHAT and CDR2 is FQNNGV. CDR3 length: 15 residues. The CDR3 spells CASSLGLGTNYGYTF. The CDR3 DNA sequence: TGTGCCAGCAGCTTAGGGCTGGGGACTAACTATGGCTACACCTTC.

The V and J genes are TRBV29-1 and TRBJ2-1, with 7 bases that match TRBD2. The J segment lost 3 bases and the V segment lost 4 bases, leaving 3 bases of the junction unmatched. The germline gives CDR1 SQVTM, CDR2 ANQGSEA. The CDR3 has 13 amino acids. For the CDR3, the DNA is TGCAGCGTTGGCGGGACTAACTACAATGAGCAGTTCTTC. Amino acid sequence: CSVGGTNYNEQFF.

This clone was detected only once. V and J are TRBV5-1 and TRBJ1-2; 9 positions agree with TRBD1. This CDR3 has 15 residues. Germline values: CDR1 SGHRS, CDR2 YFSETQ. Losses at the gene ends were 4 bases for V and 5 bases for J; bases not matched to a gene: 9. This CDR3 reads CASSRGQGRGYGYTF. CDR3 DNA: TGCGCCAGCAGCAGAGGACAGGGGAGGGGATATGGCTACACCTTC.

This chain links TRBV4-2 with TRBJ2-1, with 8 bases that match TRBD2. J was trimmed by 4 bases and V by 0 bases; bases with no gene match: 5. CDR3 size: 16 residues. The V gene's germline CDR1 is LGHNA and CDR2 YNFKEQ. Written as DNA, the CDR3 is TGTGCCAGCAGCCAAGAAGCGGGGGAGGGTTACAATGAGCAGTTCTTC. It encodes CASSQEAGEGYNEQFF.

The rearrangement joins TRBV4-1 to TRBJ2-1; 11 nucleotides align to TRBD2. V was clipped by 4 bases and J by 0 bases; unmatched bases: 8. There are 18 residues in the CDR3. Germline CDR1 reads MGHRA; CDR2 reads YSYEKL. CDR3 sequence (DNA): TGCGCCAGCAGCCTGACTAGCGGGGAGATTAGCTCCTACAATGAGCAGTTCTTC. This encodes CASSLTSGEISSYNEQFF.

J is TRBJ2-7 and V is TRBV7-2; 7 bases map to TRBD1. The CDR3 is 16 residues long. Per germline, CDR1 SGHTA and CDR2 FQGNSA. V was pared by 0 bases and J by 3 bases, with 8 bases of the junction left unmatched. CDR3 sequence (DNA): TGTGCCAGCAGCTTAGCGCCCGGACAGGCAGTCTACGAGCAGTACTTC. Translation gives CASSLAPGQAVYEQYF.

This clone was seen a few times. This chain uses TRBV9 with TRBJ1-6, with 7 bases identical to TRBD1. The CDR3 runs 15 residues. Germline trimming cut 1 base from V and 10 bases from J; bases unmatched to any gene: 8. Germline CDR1 is SGDLS and CDR2 is YYNGEE. CDR3 DNA: TGTGCCAGCAGCGTATCCGACAGGGCTTGGTCACCCCTCCACTTT. This translates into CASSVSDRAWSPLHF.

This clone was picked up a small number of times. The V gene is TRBV10-3, the J gene TRBJ2-4; 14 bases agree with TRBD2. This CDR3 comprises 18 residues. Germline-derived CDR1 and CDR2 are ENHRY and SYGVKD. Trimming at V came to 6 bases and at J to 1 base, leaving 8 bases not matched to a gene. Written as DNA, the CDR3 is TGTGCCATCAGCAAAACCGGGACTAGCGGGAGTGCCAAAAACATTCAGTACTTC. It specifies CAISKTGTSGSAKNIQYF.

This clone has only one observation. The chain recombines TRBV28 with TRBJ2-3; D is ambiguous. Trimming took 5 bases from V and 2 from J, leaving 5 bases between them. Looked up from germline, CDR1 is MDHEN and CDR2 is SYDVKM. This CDR3 is built from 12 residues. The CDR3 is CASSPHTDTQYF. DNA for the CDR3: TGTGCCAGCAGTCCACACACAGATACGCAGTATTTT.

The table lists this clone with a few counts. This rearrangement joins TRBV29-1 to TRBJ2-5; possibly TRBD1 for D (6 bases). CDR1 is SQVTM, CDR2 ANQGSEA, per germline. Trimming took 6 bases from V and 1 from J, leaving 18 bases between them. The length of the CDR3 is 15 residues. As DNA, the CDR3 is TGCAGCGTCCCCCTGCGACAGGTCCTCCAAGAGACCCAGTACTTC. Protein sequence: CSVPLRQVLQETQYF.

V is TRBV28 and J is TRBJ1-5; D perhaps matches TRBD1 (5 bases). CDR1 MDHEN and CDR2 SYDVKM come from the germline V gene. V was clipped by 2 bases and J by 7 bases, with 9 bases between them. CDR3 length equals 13 residues. This CDR3 reads CASSLGGWQPQHF. The CDR3, as DNA: TGTGCCAGCAGTTTAGGGGGGTGGCAGCCCCAGCATTTT.

The chain has TRBV7-2 and TRBJ1-4; D not resolved. Germline-derived CDR1 and CDR2 are SGHTA and FQGNSA. The CDR3 runs to 12 residues. Trimming shortened V by 2 bases and J by 7 bases, and 5 bases separated the two germline ends. The CDR3 DNA sequence: TGTGCCAGCAGCTTATTGGGTGAAAAACTGTTTTTT. It codes for CASSLLGEKLFF.

This chain connects TRBV5-1 to TRBJ2-5; 9 bases align to TRBD1. Germline V lookup: CDR1 SGHRS, CDR2 YFSETQ. This CDR3 region has 15 residues. The V gene end was trimmed by 0 bases and the J gene end by 3 bases; junction bases not matched to a gene: 3. The CDR3: CASSLGRTGEETQYF. Written as DNA, the CDR3 is TGCGCCAGCAGCTTGGGGCGGACAGGGGAAGAGACCCAGTACTTC.

The V gene is TRBV10-3, the J gene TRBJ1-2; TRBD1 aligns across 7 bases. Germline V gene data show CDR1 as ENHRY and CDR2 as SYGVKD. The V and J ends lost 11 bases and 4 bases, in that order; junction bases with no gene match: 10. This CDR3 has 13 residues. CDR3 nucleotide sequence: TGTGCCGCACTGGCAGGGGGAGGCTATGGCTACACCTTC. Translated: CAALAGGGYGYTF.

This sequence joins TRBV19 and TRBJ1-1, with no clear D. Per germline, CDR1 LNHDA and CDR2 SQIVND (reference sequence). The CDR3 loop spans 13 amino acids. With 5 bases removed from V and 1 base from J, the gap between germline ends came to 8 bases. The CDR3 here is CASSWAGNTEAFF. CDR3 DNA: TGTGCCAGTAGTTGGGCGGGGAACACTGAAGCTTTCTTT.

This rearrangement joins TRBV7-9 to TRBJ1-6, with 7 positions matching TRBD1. CDR1 is SEHNR, CDR2 FQNEAQ, per germline (reference sequence). The CDR3 runs to 15 residues. The trim removed 7 bases at V and 8 bases at J, leaving 11 bases unmatched. The CDR3 is CASNDVDRAYSPLHF. The CDR3 DNA reads TGTGCCAGCAACGATGTTGACAGGGCTTATTCACCCCTCCACTTT. Full variable domain (rest looked up from reference TRBV7-9 and TRBJ1-6): DTGVSQNPRHKITKRGQNVTFRCDPISEHNRLYWYRQTLGQGPEFLTYFQNEAQLEKSRLLSDRFSAERPKGSFSTLEIQRTEQGDSAMYLCASNDVDRAYSPLHFGNGTRLTVT.

The chain uses TRBV7-3 and TRBJ2-3, with TRBD2 matching 9 bases. The CDR3 length is 16 residues. CDR1 is SGHTA, CDR2 FQGTGA, per germline. Unmatched junction bases numbered 5, after V lost 0 bases and J lost 4 bases. CDR3 coding DNA: TGTGCCAGCAGCTTAACTAGCGGGAGTAGCGCAGATACGCAGTATTTT. It translates to CASSLTSGSSADTQYF.

The rearrangement links TRBV19 to TRBJ2-3; D gene uncertain. The CDR3 sequence is 14 residues long. Trimming removed 4 bases at V and 2 bases at J, with 10 bases between. The germline V gene has CDR1 LNHDA and CDR2 SQIVND (reference sequence). The DNA for the CDR3 is TGTGCCAGTAGTAACGATGGGGACACAGATACGCAGTATTTT. It encodes CASSNDGDTDTQYF. The whole variable domain, filled in from reference TRBV19 and TRBJ2-3, reads DGGITQSPKYLFRKEGQNVTLSCEQNLNHDAMYWYRQDPGQGLRLIYYSQIVNDFQKGDIAEGYSVSREKKESFPLTVTSAQKNPTAFYLCASSNDGDTDTQYFGPGTRLTVL.

The DNA of the CDR3 is TGTGCCAGCATGGCGGGATCCTACGAGCAGTACTTC. Amino acids: CASMAGSYEQYF. The chain couples TRBV6-5 to TRBJ2-7, with D tentatively TRBD2 (6 bases). V lost 7 bases and J 1 base, leaving 8 bases between the germline ends. Germline values: CDR1 MNHEY, CDR2 SVGAGI. This CDR3 is built from 12 residues.

This clone was observed a few times. J is TRBJ1-1 and V is TRBV12-3 or TRBV12-4, with D unresolved. The CDR3 runs to 13 residues. V was cut by 10 bases and J by 1 base, with 13 bases left in between. Here the CDR3 DNA reads TGTGCCACCCAATCACCGACGAACACTGAAGCTTTCTTT. It codes for CATQSPTNTEAFF.